Each of the 25 T cell receptor beta chains below was sequenced from the same sample in a study of cytomegalovirus exposure and HLA in healthy donors. It was with 60 Vbeta and 13 Jbeta primers that the PCR ran. The repertoire was sequenced with immunoSEQ multiplex PCR; TCRdb's copy has only in-frame clones and lacks some. The data show some 120,000 clones, approximately 17% seen once. The specimen was PBMCs. These receptors all come from a female donor in good health and CMV-seropositive.

This chain connects TRBV28 to TRBJ2-7; 7 bases map to TRBD1. J was trimmed by 6 bases and V by 2 bases; bases with no gene match: 7. The CDR3 has 14 residues. Germline loops: CDR1 MDHEN, CDR2 SYDVKM. CDR3 in DNA: TGTGCCAGCAGTTTACAGGACAGGCGTTCCGAGCAGTACTTC. It yields the protein CASSLQDRRSEQYF. The variable domain in full, with the rest retrieved from reference TRBV28 and TRBJ2-7, is DVKVTQSSRYLVKRTGEKVFLECVQDMDHENMFWYRQDPGLGLRLIYFSYDVKMKEKGDIPEGYSVSREKKERFSLILESASTNQTSMYLCASSLQDRRSEQYFGPGTRLTVT.

This CDR3 reads CASSSPGANYGYTF. As DNA, the CDR3 is TGTGCCAGCAGCTCCCCCGGGGCTAACTATGGCTACACCTTC. The rearrangement uses TRBV11-3 and TRBJ1-2, with D uncertain. V lost 4 bases, J lost 0 bases, and 9 bases lay in between. Germline V gene data show CDR1 as SGHNT and CDR2 as YENEEA. The CDR3 length is 14 residues.

The chain links TRBV5-6 to TRBJ2-1; D is perhaps TRBD1 (8 bases). Germline values: CDR1 SGHDT, CDR2 YYEEEE. The CDR3 loop spans 19 amino acids. The V end was cut by 4 bases, the J end by 1 base, with 24 bases between. The CDR3 loop reads CASSDYLNYRGGSYNEQFF. CDR3 coding DNA: TGTGCCAGCAGCGATTACTTAAACTACAGGGGGGGGTCCTACAATGAGCAGTTCTTC.

V usage is TRBV29-1 and J usage is TRBJ2-7; 7 positions agree with TRBD1. Trimming cost V 4 bases and J 6 bases; bases outside gene matches: 15. CDR3 size: 15 residues. Germline CDR1 is SQVTM and CDR2 is ANQGSEA. CDR3 residues: CSVGPQGSALLEQYF. The CDR3 bases are TGCAGCGTTGGACCACAGGGGAGCGCCCTTCTCGAGCAGTACTTC.

This clone has just a few counts. The CDR3 DNA is TGTGCCAGCAGCTTAGCGTTCGGGTGGGAGTCGGGCACAGATACGCAGTATTTT. Its translation: CASSLAFGWESGTDTQYF. J is TRBJ2-3 and V is TRBV7-9, with D possibly being TRBD2 (5 bases). CDR1 and CDR2 (germline): SEHNR, FQNEAQ (reference sequence). The CDR3 runs 18 residues. The ends were cut back, 0 bases at V and 1 base at J, with 17 bases in the middle.

This clone was seen just once. The rearrangement links TRBV28 to TRBJ1-1; D unclear. Germline V CDR1 and CDR2: MDHEN, SYDVKM. The CDR3 runs to 12 residues. V shed 5 bases and J shed 4 bases, with 8 bases lying between them. Here the CDR3 reads CASSPPGTEAFF. Written as DNA, the CDR3 is TGTGCCAGCAGTCCCCCCGGCACTGAAGCTTTCTTT.

DNA for the CDR3: TGTGCCAGCGAGGTTGTGACAGGGCCCGAAAAACTGTTTTTT. Amino acids: CASEVVTGPEKLFF. The chain combines TRBV6-1 with TRBJ1-4; 7 bases match TRBD1. Germline V gives CDR1 MNHNS, CDR2 SASEGT. CDR3 length: 14 amino acids. V trimming: 8 bases; J trimming: 8 bases; junction bases outside the gene matches: 11.

The rearrangement links TRBV4-3 to TRBJ2-2; D remains unclear. Germline V gene sequence: CDR1 LGHNA, CDR2 YSLEER. The CDR3 loop spans 16 amino acids. Trimming took 1 base from V and 3 from J, leaving 12 bases between them. The CDR3 here is CASSQGLTPYTGELFF. CDR3 nucleotides: TGCGCCAGCAGCCAAGGACTTACCCCCTACACCGGGGAGCTGTTTTTT.

The chain uses TRBV10-3 and TRBJ1-1; 9 bases line up with TRBD1. From germline, CDR1 is ENHRY and CDR2 SYGVKD. The CDR3 is 17 amino acids. V gave up 6 bases and J gave up 10 bases; unmatched junction bases: 21. The CDR3 region is CAISEVPGQGFSRGAFF. In DNA, the CDR3 is TGTGCCATCAGCGAAGTACCGGGACAGGGTTTCTCCCGGGGAGCTTTCTTT.

This chain joins TRBV10-3 and TRBJ2-1, with TRBD2 matching over 7 bases. After removal of 4 bases from V and 3 bases from J, the junction contained 12 bases not matched to a gene. From germline, CDR1 is ENHRY and CDR2 SYGVKD. This CDR3 contains 17 residues. Here the CDR3 DNA reads TGTGCCATCAGTGCCCAGTCCCCAGCTAGCGGCTACAATGAGCAGTTCTTC. Protein sequence: CAISAQSPASGYNEQFF.

A few counts support this clone. This rearrangement joins TRBV7-6 to TRBJ2-5, with 7 bases identical to TRBD2. Germline-derived CDR1 and CDR2 are SGHVS and FNYEAQ. The CDR3 covers 16 residues. V lost 1 base, J lost 7 bases, and 12 bases stayed unmatched. In DNA, the CDR3 is TGTGCCAGCAGCTTAGAACCCGCCGGGACTATGAGGACCCAGTACTTC. Amino acid sequence: CASSLEPAGTMRTQYF.

Note on this clone: A read error may produce the germline difference seen at one junction end. V usage is TRBV7-2 and J usage is TRBJ2-5; 7 nucleotides match TRBD2. Germline CDR1 is SGHTA and CDR2 is FQGNSA. The CDR3 loop spans 17 amino acids. The CDR3 sequence is CASSLGGGLAEQGTQYF. CDR3 sequence (DNA): TGTGCCAGCAGCTTAGGGGGAGGGCTAGCGGAACAAGGGACCCAGTACTTC.

The chain combines TRBV19 with TRBJ2-3; TRBD2 matches at 11 bases. The J segment lost 0 bases and the V segment lost 5 bases, leaving 7 bases of the junction unmatched. From germline, CDR1 is LNHDA and CDR2 SQIVND (reference sequence). The CDR3 consists of 17 residues. DNA of the CDR3: TGTGCCAGTAGTTCCCGACGACTAGCGGGGAGCACAGATACGCAGTATTTT. As protein: CASSSRRLAGSTDTQYF.

The chain joins TRBV18 to TRBJ2-5; 9 bases agree with TRBD1. The V gene's germline CDR1 is KGHSH and CDR2 LQKENI. There are 14 residues in the CDR3. J was trimmed by 3 bases and V by 1 base; bases with no gene match: 0. Here the CDR3 DNA reads TGTGCCAGCTCACCACGGACAGGGGAAGAGACCCAGTACTTC. Protein: CASSPRTGEETQYF.

This clone appeared a few times. CDR3 coding DNA: TGTGCCTGGAATGGGGGGGGAGGCGACGAGCAGTACTTC. It translates to CAWNGGGGDEQYF. The J gene is TRBJ2-7, the V gene TRBV30, with TRBD2 identical over 7 bases. V was clipped by 4 bases and J by 5 bases; unmatched bases: 8. CDR1 and CDR2 from the germline V gene are GTSNPN and SVGIG (reference sequence). This CDR3 has 13 amino acids.

This clone was detected only a few times. J is TRBJ2-5 and V is TRBV7-2, with 12 bases identical to TRBD2. With 0 bases clipped from V and 1 base from J, the junction kept 3 bases outside the gene matches. The germline V gene encodes CDR1 SGHTA and CDR2 FQGNSA. The CDR3 spans 17 residues. CDR3 DNA sequence: TGTGCCAGCAGCTTAGCTTCGACTAGCGGGGGCCAAGAGACCCAGTACTTC. It specifies CASSLASTSGGQETQYF.

The chain employs TRBV5-1 and TRBJ2-5; D might be TRBD2 (5 bases). From germline, CDR1 is SGHRS and CDR2 YFSETQ. V dropped 4 bases and J dropped 5 bases, with 9 bases sitting between them. The CDR3 extends over 12 amino acids. The chain's CDR3 is CASSIPGETQYF. DNA for the CDR3: TGCGCCAGCAGCATACCGGGGGAGACCCAGTACTTC.

This clone was found a few times. The CDR3 region is CASSQDLGAEETQYF. Here the CDR3 DNA reads TGCGCCAGCAGCCAAGATCTGGGGGCAGAAGAGACCCAGTACTTC. The V call is TRBV4-1, the J call TRBJ2-5; perhaps TRBD1 as D (6 bases). Germline CDR1 MGHRA, CDR2 YSYEKL. The CDR3 consists of 15 residues. V was clipped by 0 bases and J by 3 bases, with 11 bases between them.

The V and J genes are TRBV5-1 and TRBJ2-3; tentative D call: TRBD2 (7 bases). CDR3 size: 16 residues. The germline CDR1 and CDR2 sequences are SGHRS and YFSETQ. The germline V and J ends were trimmed by 2 bases and 5 bases, with 18 bases remaining between them. The CDR3 spells CASSLESRGGIDTQYF. CDR3 DNA sequence: TGCGCCAGCAGCTTAGAATCCAGGGGAGGGATAGATACGCAGTATTTT.

The sample holds a few counts of this clone. The rearrangement uses TRBV28 and TRBJ2-7; TRBD2 might be the D (6 bases). The CDR3 runs 15 residues. From germline, CDR1 is MDHEN and CDR2 SYDVKM. Trimming cost V 4 bases and J 0 bases, with 13 bases left between them. The CDR3 reads CASSSWGVNSYEQYF. The CDR3 DNA follows: TGTGCCAGCAGTTCCTGGGGGGTTAACTCCTACGAGCAGTACTTC.

The sample holds a few counts of this clone. The chain employs TRBV7-2 and TRBJ2-7; 14 nucleotides agree with TRBD2. The CDR3 totals 18 residues. Per germline, CDR1 SGHTA and CDR2 FQGNSA. With V trimmed by 5 bases and J by 1 base, 10 bases remained unmatched. CDR3 nucleotide sequence: TGTGCCAGCAGCCTAGGACTAGCGGGGGGATTACCTTCCTACGAGCAGTACTTC. Translation gives CASSLGLAGGLPSYEQYF.

The rearrangement joins TRBV7-9 to TRBJ2-1; D uncertain. Germline CDR1 is SEHNR and CDR2 is FQNEAQ (reference sequence). The ends were cut back, 2 bases at V and 0 bases at J, with 11 bases in the middle. The CDR3 consists of 16 residues. In DNA, the CDR3 is TGTGCCAGCAGCTTAATGTCTGTTAGCTCCTACAATGAGCAGTTCTTC. This encodes CASSLMSVSSYNEQFF.

This clone was counted between two and nine times. This chain connects TRBV5-1 to TRBJ1-4; 10 nucleotides align to TRBD1. Germline V gene lookup returns CDR1 SGHRS and CDR2 YFSETQ. Germline trimming cut 4 bases from V and 8 bases from J; bases unmatched to any gene: 11. This CDR3 has 16 amino acids. CDR3 protein: CASSETGTGVGEKLFF. The CDR3, as DNA: TGCGCCAGCAGCGAGACCGGGACAGGGGTCGGAGAAAAACTGTTTTTT.

This clone has just a few counts. In DNA form, the CDR3 reads TGTGCCAGCAGCCCTTGGGACAGATTTAACTATGGCTACACCTTC. Translated: CASSPWDRFNYGYTF. V gene TRBV27 combines with J gene TRBJ1-2, with TRBD1 matching over 7 bases. This CDR3 region has 15 residues. Germline V lookup: CDR1 MNHEY, CDR2 SMNVEV (reference sequence). J gave up 1 base and V 6 bases, and 8 bases lay outside the gene matches.

By share of the sample, this clone is medium-sized. The chain's CDR3 is CASTLQFNQPQHF. The CDR3, as DNA: TGTGCCAGTACCTTACAATTCAATCAGCCCCAGCATTTT. The chain combines TRBV2 with TRBJ1-5; D is undetermined. Per germline, CDR1 SNHLY and CDR2 FYNNEI. Trimming pared 9 bases from V and 3 bases from J, leaving 12 bases between. The CDR3 has 13 amino acids.